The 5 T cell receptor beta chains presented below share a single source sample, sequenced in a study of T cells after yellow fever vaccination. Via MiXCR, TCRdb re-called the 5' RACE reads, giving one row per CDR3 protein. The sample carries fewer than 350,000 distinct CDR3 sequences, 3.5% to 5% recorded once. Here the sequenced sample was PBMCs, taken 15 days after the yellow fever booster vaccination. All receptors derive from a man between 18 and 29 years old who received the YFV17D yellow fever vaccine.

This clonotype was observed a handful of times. CDR3 sequence reads: CASSYQGTGLEGYTF. The DNA for the CDR3 is TGTGCCAGCAGTTACCAAGGCACAGGGCTAGAGGGCTACACCTTC. The chain uses TRBV6-5 and TRBJ1-2; D is possibly TRBD1 (6 bases). CDR3 length: 15 residues. Trimming removed 2 bases from V and 8 bases from J, with 18 bases in between. Germline-derived CDR1 and CDR2 are MNHEY and SVGAGI.

This chain's CDR3 is CSVIRDGYIGEQYF. The DNA of the CDR3 is TGCAGCGTCATCCGGGACGGCTACATCGGCGAGCAGTACTTC. V gene TRBV29-1 combines with J gene TRBJ2-7; D may be TRBD1 or TRBD2 (5 bases each). V was shortened by 6 bases and J by 6 bases, with 21 bases between the two germline ends. Germline V gene sequence: CDR1 SQVTM, CDR2 ANQGSEA. This CDR3 contains 14 residues.

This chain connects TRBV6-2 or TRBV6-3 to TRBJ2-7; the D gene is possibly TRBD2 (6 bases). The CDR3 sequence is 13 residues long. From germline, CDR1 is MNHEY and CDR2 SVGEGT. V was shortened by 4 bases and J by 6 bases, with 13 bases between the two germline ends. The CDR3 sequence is CASSSETRREQYF. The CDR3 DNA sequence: TGTGCCAGCAGTTCCGAGACTAGGCGCGAGCAGTACTTC.

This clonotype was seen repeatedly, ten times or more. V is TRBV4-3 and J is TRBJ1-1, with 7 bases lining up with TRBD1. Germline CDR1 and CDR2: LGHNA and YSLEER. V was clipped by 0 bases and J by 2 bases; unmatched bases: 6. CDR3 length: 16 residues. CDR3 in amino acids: CASSQDSAGGNTEAFF. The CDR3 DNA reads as TGCGCCAGCAGCCAAGATTCGGCAGGGGGTAACACTGAAGCTTTCTTT.

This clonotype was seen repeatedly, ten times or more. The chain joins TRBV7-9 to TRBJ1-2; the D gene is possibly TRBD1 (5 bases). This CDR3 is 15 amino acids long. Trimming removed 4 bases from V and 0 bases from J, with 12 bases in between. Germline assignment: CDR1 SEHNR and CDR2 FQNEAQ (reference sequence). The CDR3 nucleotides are TGTGCCAGCAGCTCGCAACCACAGGCTAACTATGGCTACACCTTC. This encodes CASSSQPQANYGYTF.